Reported below is one T cell receptor (beta chain). Its binding antigen is unknown. Base qualities are not provided; no much larger clone lies one nucleotide away. Libraries were prepared through the immunoSEQ multiplex PCR assay. TCR beta CDR3 sequencing was performed on DNA from the cultured, isolated CD4+ T cells. In the paper's pipeline: Non-productive TCR sequences were removed, reads were trimmed to the CDR3 region, and CDR3s of at least 7 amino acids were retained. The MANAFEST web app was used to identify antigen-specific clonotypes by comparing expansion in peptide wells with expansion in reference cultures. Positive clones required FDR<0.05 expansion versus reference and all other wells, odds ratio above 5, and frequency above 0.1% in two replicate wells. A clonotype was called cross-reactive if it was significantly expanded both in SARS-CoV-2 spike wells and in at least one common cold coronavirus spike condition. CDR3 similarity was assessed by Levenshtein distance with the stringdist R package, and unrooted trees were built with ape in R 3.6.1. Drawn from immuneACCESS, this table holds only the in-frame rearrangements with V and J called that TCRdb kept. Clones are partly lost; checked studies trace under half to an unresolved V gene and leave the rest unexplained. From that table come the V and J calls and clone size; the DNA was used to work out D and trimming. The sample table lists 30,000 to 40,000 clones, 55% to 85% of them with a count of one. More than 25% of the sample is held by the ten biggest clonotypes.

To identify antigen-specific CD4+ T cell clonotypes by their expansion, the ViraFEST assay first stimulated PBMC with viral peptide pools and then applied TCR sequencing. After approximately 11 days of culture, CD4+ T cells were isolated with the EasySep CD4+ T cell isolation kit. Negative nucleocapsid antibody results before and after vaccination confirmed that the healthy vaccine recipients had no prior SARS-CoV-2 infection. A few million PBMC per well were cultured with around 9.8 ug/ml peptides in IMDM containing 5% human AB serum, 8.5 to 10 IU/ml IL-2 and gentamicin. On days 3 and 7, half of the culture medium was replaced with fresh IL-2-containing medium. Each peptide stimulation condition was cultured in triplicate wells unless otherwise noted. PBMC were separated from whole blood using Ficoll-Paque Plus gradient centrifugation and were then either cryopreserved at -140C or used fresh. The overlapping peptide pools covered the spike proteins of SARS-CoV-2 and of the common cold coronaviruses HCoV-NL63, HCoV-OC43 and HCoV-229E. The QIAamp micro DNA kit was used to extract genomic DNA from the cultured CD4+ T cells.

Trimming removed 4 bases from V and 2 bases from J; the gene matches leave 4 bases unexplained. The CDR3 contains 15 residues, cysteine and phenylalanine counted. Only the CDR3 portion is preserved as DNA: 45 bases, with reading frame beginning at the first base. The germline V gene yields SGHRS for CDR1 and YFSETQ for CDR2. This sample is drawn from a study of vaccination effects on CD4 cells after COVID-19 (dated by TCRdb to 2021 to 2024). Regarding the study in general: Each participant got two doses of an mRNA SARS-CoV-2 vaccine, either BNT162b2 or mRNA-1273. SARS-CoV-2 spike-specific CD4+ TCR repertoires were compared before and after mRNA vaccination in COVID-19 convalescent patients and in infection-naive vaccine recipients. A total of more than 8 COVID-19 convalescent patients and a handful of SARS-CoV-2-naive healthy vaccine recipients were included in the full study. In the study, cultures from other donors were sequenced using the Oncomine TCR Beta short-read assay on an Illumina iSeq 100. Broad study findings and their caveats: Clones induced by infection and clones induced by vaccination both contracted markedly at late timepoints after vaccination, which fits with T cell responses waning over time. The study was limited by a small number of convalescent patients and lacked early post-infection timepoints. In healthy vaccine recipients, vaccine-induced clones were almost all SARS-CoV-2 mono-reactive, with only 1 of 255 cross-reactive with common cold coronaviruses.

This specimen was CD4+ T cells from PBMCs cultured with HCoV-OC43 spike peptides, taken before COVID-19 vaccination. The sample's cell subset or site label, in plain terms: HCoV-OC43 spike overlapping peptide pool stimulation. The receptor was derived from a human donor who received a COVID-19 vaccine. The chain employs TRBV5-1 and TRBJ2-2, with 8 bases matching TRBD1. The DNA sequence is as follows: TGCGCCAGCAGCCACGGACAGGGAAACACCGGGGAGCTGTTTTTT. Its amino acids are CASSHGQGNTGELFF.